This TCR beta chain was captured in a study of cytotoxic CD8 clonotypes in ibrutinib-treated CLL. Study context: Response was recorded as partial in 24 patients and complete in 2; at median 68 months, approximately 15 remained remitted and approximately twelve had progressed. Findings of the study overall: For progressing versus sustained-remission patients, sampling times were not the same.

The CDR3 loop spans 17 amino acids. The V end was cut by 5 bases, the J end by 1 base, with 20 bases between. Germline V CDR1 and CDR2: SGHTA, FQGNSA. A 1 in 200,000 to 1 in 1 million T cell depth was the sequencing target. Here immunoSEQ multiplex PCR was the method, and the copy in TCRdb shows in-frame clones only, minus some. Of some 140,000 clones in the sample, about 91% were seen once. About this clone: What it binds is not known.

The sequencing here drew on PBMCs, taken after 12 months of ibrutinib treatment. The clonotype originates from a human donor with chronic lymphocytic leukemia. The chain combines TRBV7-2 with TRBJ1-2, with TRBD1 as a possible D gene (5 bases). CDR3 nucleotide sequence: TGTGCCAGCAGCCGACGTATGGGGCCCACCCTTAACTATGGCTACACCTTC. Amino acid sequence: CASSRRMGPTLNYGYTF.